This TCR beta chain originates from a study of blood T cell repertoires in COVID-19. About the research overall: Collection of acute and convalescent COVID-19 samples took place in the United States, Italy and Spain. From T cells, B-cell-depleted T cells, or PBMCs came the material, which was cDNA or gDNA.

With 5 bases clipped from V and 3 bases from J, the junction kept 8 bases outside the gene matches. The CDR3 has 15 amino acids. From germline, CDR1 is MDHEN and CDR2 SYDVKM. Authors' analysis steps: Cell counts per sample came from amplifying reference gene primers. The data were produced by immunoSEQ multiplex PCR, yet TCRdb's version contains in-frame clones alone and is incomplete. Clonal size and the V and J genes are those of that table, whereas D and trimming came from the DNA. The sample consists of over 60,000 clones, 85% to 90% of them appearing once. The chain links TRBV28 to TRBJ2-7, with 9 bases matching TRBD1. The sequencing sample was made of peripheral blood. The clonotype was recovered from an older man with active or convalescent COVID-19. CDR3: CASSQDRGGGYEQYF. Here the CDR3 DNA reads TGTGCCAGCAGTCAGGACAGGGGAGGAGGCTACGAGCAGTACTTC.